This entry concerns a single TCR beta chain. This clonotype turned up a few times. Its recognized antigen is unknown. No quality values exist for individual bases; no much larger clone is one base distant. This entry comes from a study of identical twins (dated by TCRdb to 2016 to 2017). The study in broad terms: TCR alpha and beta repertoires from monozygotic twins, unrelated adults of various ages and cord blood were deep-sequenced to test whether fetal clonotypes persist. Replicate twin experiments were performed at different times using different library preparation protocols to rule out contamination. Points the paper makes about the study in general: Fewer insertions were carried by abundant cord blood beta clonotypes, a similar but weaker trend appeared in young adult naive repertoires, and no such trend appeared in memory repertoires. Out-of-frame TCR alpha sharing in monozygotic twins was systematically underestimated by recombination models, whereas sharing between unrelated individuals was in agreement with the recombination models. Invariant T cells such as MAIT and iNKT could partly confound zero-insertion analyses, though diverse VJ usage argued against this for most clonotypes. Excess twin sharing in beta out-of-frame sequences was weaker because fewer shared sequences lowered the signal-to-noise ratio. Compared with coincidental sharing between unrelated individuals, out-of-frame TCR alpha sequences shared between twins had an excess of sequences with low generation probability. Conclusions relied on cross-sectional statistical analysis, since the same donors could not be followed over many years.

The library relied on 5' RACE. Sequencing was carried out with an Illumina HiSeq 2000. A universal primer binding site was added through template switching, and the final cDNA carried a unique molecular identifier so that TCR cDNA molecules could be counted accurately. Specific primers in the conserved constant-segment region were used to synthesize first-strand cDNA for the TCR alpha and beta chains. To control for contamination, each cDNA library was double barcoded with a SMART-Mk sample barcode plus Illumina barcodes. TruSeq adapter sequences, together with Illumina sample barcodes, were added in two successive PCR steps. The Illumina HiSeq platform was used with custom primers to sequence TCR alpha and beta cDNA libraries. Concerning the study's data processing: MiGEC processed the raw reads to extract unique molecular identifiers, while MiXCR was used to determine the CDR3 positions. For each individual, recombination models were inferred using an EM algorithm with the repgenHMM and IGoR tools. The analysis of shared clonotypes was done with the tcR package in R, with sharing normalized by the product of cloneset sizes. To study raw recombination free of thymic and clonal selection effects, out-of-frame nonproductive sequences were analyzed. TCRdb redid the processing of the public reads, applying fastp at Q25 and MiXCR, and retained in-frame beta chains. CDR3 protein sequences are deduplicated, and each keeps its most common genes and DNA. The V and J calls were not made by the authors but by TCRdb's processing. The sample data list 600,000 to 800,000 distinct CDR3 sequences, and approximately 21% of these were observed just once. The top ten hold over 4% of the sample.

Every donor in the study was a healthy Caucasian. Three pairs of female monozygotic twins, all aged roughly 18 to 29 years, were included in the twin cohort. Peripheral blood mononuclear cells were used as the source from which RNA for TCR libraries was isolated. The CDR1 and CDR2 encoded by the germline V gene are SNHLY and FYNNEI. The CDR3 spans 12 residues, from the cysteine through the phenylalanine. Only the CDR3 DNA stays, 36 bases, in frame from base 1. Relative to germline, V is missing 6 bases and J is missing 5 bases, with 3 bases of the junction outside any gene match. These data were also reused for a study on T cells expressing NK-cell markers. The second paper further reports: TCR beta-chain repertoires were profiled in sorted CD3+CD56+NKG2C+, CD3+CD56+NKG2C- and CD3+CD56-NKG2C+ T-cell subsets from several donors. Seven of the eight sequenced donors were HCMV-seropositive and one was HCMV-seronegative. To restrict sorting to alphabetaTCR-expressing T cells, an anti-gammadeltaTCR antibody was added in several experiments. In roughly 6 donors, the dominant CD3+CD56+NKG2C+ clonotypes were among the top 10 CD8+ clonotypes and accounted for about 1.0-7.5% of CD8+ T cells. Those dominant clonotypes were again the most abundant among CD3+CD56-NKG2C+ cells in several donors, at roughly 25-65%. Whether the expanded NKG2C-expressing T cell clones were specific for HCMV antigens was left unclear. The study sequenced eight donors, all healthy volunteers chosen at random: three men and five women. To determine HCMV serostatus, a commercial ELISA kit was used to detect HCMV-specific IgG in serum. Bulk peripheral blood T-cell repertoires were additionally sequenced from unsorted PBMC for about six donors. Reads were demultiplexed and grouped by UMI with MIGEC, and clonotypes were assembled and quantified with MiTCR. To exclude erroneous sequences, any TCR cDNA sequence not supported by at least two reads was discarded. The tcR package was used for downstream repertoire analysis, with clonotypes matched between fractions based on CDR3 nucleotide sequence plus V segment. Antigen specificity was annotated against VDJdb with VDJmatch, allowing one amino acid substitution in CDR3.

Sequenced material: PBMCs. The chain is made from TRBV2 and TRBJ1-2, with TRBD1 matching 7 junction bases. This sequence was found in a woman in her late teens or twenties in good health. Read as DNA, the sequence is TGTGCCAGCAGCACGACAGGGTATGGCTACACCTTC. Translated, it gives CASSTTGYGYTF.